The 8 T cell receptor beta chains below come from one sample, sequenced in a study of neoadjuvant anti-PD-1 for oral cavity cancer. Sequencing was performed with immunoSEQ multiplex PCR; in TCRdb, only in-frame clones are kept and a portion is missing. The top ten hold around 3.1% of the sample, which has 25,000 to 40,000 clones, around four fifths seen once. Time point indicated: after neoadjuvant nivolumab, at surgical resection. The material sequenced was PBMCs, taken after nivolumab (anti-PD-1) treatment. These receptors were taken from a person aged 35 to 85 with oral cavity squamous cell carcinoma.

The chain combines TRBV7-9 with TRBJ2-3, with 12 bases that match TRBD2. After removal of 4 bases from V and 2 bases from J, the junction contained 7 bases not matched to a gene. The germline V gene has CDR1 SEHNR and CDR2 FQNEAQ (reference sequence). This CDR3 comprises 17 residues. CDR3 coding DNA: TGTGCCAGCAGCTCCTGGCCTAGCGGGGGGGACACAGATACGCAGTATTTT. Translated, it gives CASSSWPSGGDTDTQYF. The entire variable domain, with the rest obtained from reference TRBV7-9 and TRBJ2-3, is as follows: DTGVSQNPRHKITKRGQNVTFRCDPISEHNRLYWYRQTLGQGPEFLTYFQNEAQLEKSRLLSDRFSAERPKGSFSTLEIQRTEQGDSAMYLCASSSWPSGGDTDTQYFGPGTRLTVL.

This chain links TRBV11-2 with TRBJ1-3; TRBD1 aligns across 8 bases. The CDR3 extends over 16 amino acids. V lost 4 bases to trimming and J lost 2 bases; unmatched junction nucleotides: 7. Germline CDR1 is SGHAT and CDR2 is FQNNGV. CDR3 amino acids: CASSSWTGSTGNTIYF. In DNA form, the CDR3 reads TGTGCCAGCAGCTCTTGGACAGGGTCAACTGGAAACACCATATATTTT.

The chain has TRBV7-9 and TRBJ2-3, with D possibly TRBD1 on 6 matching bases. This CDR3 spans 14 amino acids. The ends were cut back, 4 bases at V and 5 bases at J, with 13 bases in the middle. Germline CDR1 reads SEHNR; CDR2 reads FQNEAQ (reference sequence). CDR3 protein: CASSSRGQLDTQYF. The CDR3, as DNA: TGTGCCAGCAGCTCCCGCGGACAGCTAGATACGCAGTATTTT.

The chain is built from TRBV5-6 and TRBJ2-7; 7 bases match TRBD2. J was trimmed by 2 bases and V by 3 bases; bases with no gene match: 8. Germline-derived CDR1 and CDR2 are SGHDT and YYEEEE. This CDR3 spans 15 amino acids. The CDR3: CASSYRVGLAYEQYF. CDR3 coding DNA: TGTGCCAGCAGCTACCGGGTTGGACTAGCCTACGAGCAGTACTTC.

This clone was counted between two and nine times. This chain connects TRBV10-2 to TRBJ1-2; D uncertain. V dropped 2 bases and J dropped 4 bases, with 5 bases sitting between them. This CDR3 spans 12 amino acids. Germline CDR1 reads WSHSY; CDR2 reads SAAADI. The CDR3 protein is CASSETIYGYTF. The CDR3 nucleotides are TGCGCCAGCAGTGAGACCATCTATGGCTACACCTTC.

This rearrangement joins TRBV5-6 to TRBJ2-3; 7 bases map to TRBD1. V lost 1 base to trimming and J lost 1 base; unmatched junction nucleotides: 12. The CDR3 covers 18 residues. Germline loops: CDR1 SGHDT, CDR2 YYEEEE. The CDR3 bases are TGTGCCAGCAGCTTGCCCTACTTTACAGGGGCCCGCACAGATACGCAGTATTTT. Protein sequence: CASSLPYFTGARTDTQYF.

This chain connects TRBV19 to TRBJ2-2, with D perhaps TRBD2 (5 bases). This CDR3 is 13 amino acids long. In germline, CDR1 is LNHDA, CDR2 SQIVND (reference sequence). V was shortened by 6 bases and J by 4 bases, with 9 bases between the two germline ends. The CDR3 is CASRQGGTGELFF. CDR3 nucleotide sequence: TGTGCCAGTAGGCAAGGAGGCACCGGGGAGCTGTTTTTT.

This chain links TRBV6-6 with TRBJ1-1; D possibly corresponds to TRBD1 (5 bases). Looked up from germline, CDR1 is MNHNY and CDR2 is SVGAGI (reference sequence). V was cut by 0 bases and J by 4 bases, with 12 bases left in between. The CDR3 runs 15 residues. CDR3 nucleotides: TGTGCCAGCAGTTACTCGGGCAGGGCGAGCACTGAAGCTTTCTTT. It yields the protein CASSYSGRASTEAFF.